A selection of T cell receptor beta chains follows, all from one sample in a study of cytomegalovirus exposure and HLA in healthy donors. Sequencing was performed with immunoSEQ multiplex PCR; in TCRdb, only in-frame clones are kept and a portion is missing. Seen here are about 98,000 clones, around 88% observed once, and the top ten hold around 3.9%. The sample consisted of PBMCs. The source of these receptors is a woman aged 30 to 39 in good health and CMV-seronegative. Both conserved end residues are part of each CDR3. A D gene is named only where the DNA matches it firmly. Clone size is shown for a subset of rows, as once, few, many or a class of expanded clone.

length: 17
D: .
size: .
V: TRBV4-3
J: TRBJ2-2
DNA: TGCGCCAGCAGCCAAGTGTTGAGTTTTTTGGACACCGGGGAGCTGTTTTTT
CDR3: CASSQVLSFLDTGELFF

length: 16
D: TRBD1
size: .
V: TRBV9
J: TRBJ2-1
DNA: TGTGCCAGCAGCGCTGGGCCGGGACAGGGCCACAATGAGCAGTTCTTC
CDR3: CASSAGPGQGHNEQFF

length: 15
D: .
size: few
V: TRBV6-4
J: TRBJ1-1
DNA: TGTGCCAGCAGGGAGGACGGATTCATGAACACTGAAGCTTTCTTT
CDR3: CASREDGFMNTEAFF

length: 12
D: .
size: .
V: TRBV9
J: TRBJ1-2
DNA: TGTGCCAGCAGCGTGTCAGGGATGGGCTACACCTTC
CDR3: CASSVSGMGYTF

length: 15
D: .
size: .
V: TRBV19
J: TRBJ1-2
DNA: TGTGCCAGTAGGACTGCCAGGGTAGCTAACTATGGCTACACCTTC
CDR3: CASRTARVANYGYTF

length: 16
D: TRBD2
size: .
V: TRBV2
J: TRBJ2-3
DNA: TGTGCCAGCAGCGTGACTAGCGGGAGCTTCTCAGATACGCAGTATTTT
CDR3: CASSVTSGSFSDTQYF

length: 16
D: TRBD2
size: .
V: TRBV9
J: TRBJ2-3
DNA: TGTGCCAGCAGCGTTACAGGGACTAGCAGCACAGATACGCAGTATTTT
CDR3: CASSVTGTSSTDTQYF

length: 16
D: .
size: .
V: TRBV19
J: TRBJ1-2
DNA: TGTGCCAGTAGTATTTCCTTACTCCCGGGTCCTCATGGCTACACCTTC
CDR3: CASSISLLPGPHGYTF

length: 19
D: .
size: .
V: TRBV21-1
J: TRBJ2-5
DNA: TGTGCCAGCAGCAAAGAGGGAATGACAGGGGAGAGGTACCAAGAGACCCAGTACTTC
CDR3: CASSKEGMTGERYQETQYF

length: 16
D: TRBD2
size: .
V: TRBV7-6
J: TRBJ2-1
DNA: TGTGCCAGCAGCTTGGCTCCGGGACTAGGGTCCAATGAGCAGTTCTTC
CDR3: CASSLAPGLGSNEQFF

length: 15
D: TRBD1
size: .
V: TRBV7-3
J: TRBJ1-6
DNA: TGTGCCAGCAGCCAGGGGGCAGGGCTAAATTCACCCCTCCACTTT
CDR3: CASSQGAGLNSPLHF

length: 14
D: .
size: .
V: TRBV4-1
J: TRBJ1-2
DNA: TGCGCCAGCAGCCATATACGAGCTAACTATGGCTACACCTTC
CDR3: CASSHIRANYGYTF

length: 14
D: .
size: .
V: TRBV28
J: TRBJ2-7
DNA: TGTGCCAGCAGCCCGCGTAGTAGCTCCTACGAGCAGTACTTC
CDR3: CASSPRSSSYEQYF

length: 14
D: TRBD1
size: .
V: TRBV5-6
J: TRBJ1-1
DNA: TGTGCCAGCTCAGGACAGGGCGGGAACACTGAAGCTTTCTTT
CDR3: CASSGQGGNTEAFF

length: 12
D: .
size: .
V: TRBV7-5
J: TRBJ2-3
DNA: TGTGCCAGAAGCCTGGAGACAGATACGCAGTATTTT
CDR3: CARSLETDTQYF